A single sample gave rise to the 8 T cell receptor beta chains below, sequenced in a study of OX40 agonist ivuxolimab in advanced cancers. Profiling relied on immunoSEQ multiplex PCR, and the TCRdb table lists in-frame clones only, not all of them. The sample gives some 51,000 clones, 70% to 90% of which show up once; around 15% is in the top ten. The sample here was CD4+ or CD8+ T cells sorted from blood, taken in a trial of the OX40 agonist ivuxolimab. The receptor source for this set is an adult with an advanced solid tumor such as melanoma, head and neck, liver or kidney cancer.

This clone was seen only once. DNA for the CDR3: TGTGCCATCAGTGAAGTTTTGGAAGAGCAGTTCTTC. It is translated as CAISEVLEEQFF. J is TRBJ2-1 and V is TRBV10-3; D not certain. CDR1 is ENHRY, CDR2 SYGVKD, per germline. Trimming left V 3 bases short and J 10 bases short, with 10 bases between. The CDR3 runs to 12 residues.

The V gene is TRBV28, the J gene TRBJ1-4; possibly TRBD1 for D (5 bases). The CDR3 contains 14 residues. V gave up 7 bases and J gave up 8 bases, with 17 bases separating them. Germline CDR1 MDHEN, CDR2 SYDVKM. The CDR3: CASKLPGSSEKLFF. The CDR3 DNA reads TGTGCCAGCAAACTGCCAGGGAGCTCCGAAAAACTGTTTTTT.

This chain connects TRBV18 to TRBJ2-5; a possible D gene is TRBD2 (6 bases). Germline V gives CDR1 KGHSH, CDR2 LQKENI. The CDR3 covers 14 residues. V lost 5 bases, J lost 4 bases, and 14 bases lay in between. CDR3 protein: CASSTDFGRETQYF. CDR3 DNA: TGTGCCAGCTCAACCGATTTCGGGAGAGAGACCCAGTACTTC. The variable domain in full, completed from reference TRBV18 and TRBJ2-5, reads NAGVMQNPRHLVRRRGQEARLRCSPMKGHSHVYWYRQLPEEGLKFMVYLQKENIIDESGMPKERFSAEFPKEGPSILRIQQVVRGDSAAYFCASSTDFGRETQYFGPGTRLLVL.

This clone is classed as medium-sized. The gene calls are TRBV7-9 and TRBJ2-7, with 7 nucleotides matching TRBD1. Germline trimming cut 5 bases from V and 4 bases from J; bases unmatched to any gene: 11. The V gene's germline CDR1 is SEHNR and CDR2 FQNEAQ (reference sequence). CDR3 length equals 15 residues. The CDR3 DNA reads TGTGCCAGCAGCACCGACCGGGACAGACTATACGAGCAGTACTTC. Its translation is CASSTDRDRLYEQYF.

The chain joins TRBV6-5 to TRBJ2-7; 12 bases agree with TRBD2. V lost 4 bases and J lost 7; bases outside the gene matches: 8. The CDR3 runs to 15 residues. Germline CDR1 MNHEY, CDR2 SVGAGI. CDR3 protein: CASSSLAGGPREQYF. DNA of the CDR3: TGTGCCAGCAGTTCTCTAGCGGGAGGGCCGAGGGAGCAGTACTTC.

The chain is built from TRBV7-6 and TRBJ2-7; D is undetermined. V lost 0 bases and J lost 2, with 11 bases in between. The V gene's germline CDR1 is SGHVS and CDR2 FNYEAQ. The CDR3 totals 15 residues. The CDR3 here is CASSLAPGGAYEQYF. CDR3 DNA: TGTGCCAGCAGCTTAGCGCCGGGTGGTGCCTACGAGCAGTACTTC.

J is TRBJ2-7 and V is TRBV9, with D unresolved. CDR3 length equals 15 residues. Germline V gene sequence: CDR1 SGDLS, CDR2 YYNGEE. V lost 1 base and J lost 2, with 13 bases in between. DNA for the CDR3: TGTGCCAGCAGCGTATTCGGCAACCCTACCTACGAGCAGTACTTC. Its protein is CASSVFGNPTYEQYF.

V gene TRBV19 combines with J gene TRBJ2-7; a possible D gene is TRBD2 (6 bases). The CDR3 length is 13 residues. Germline V gene lookup returns CDR1 LNHDA and CDR2 SQIVND (reference sequence). Trimming removed 3 bases from V and 3 bases from J, with 9 bases in between. The CDR3 here is CASSILGGYEQYF. In nucleotides, the CDR3 is TGTGCCAGTAGTATTTTGGGGGGCTACGAGCAGTACTTC.